Listed below are T cell receptor beta chains from one sample, sequenced in a study of CD8 T cells in Susac syndrome. A single record per CDR3 protein comes from TCRdb applying MiXCR to the immunoSEQ multiplex PCR reads. The data show 140,000 or so distinct CDR3 sequences, roughly 95% seen once. The sequencing input was CD4+ T cells from PBMCs. These receptors all stem from a human donor with multiple sclerosis. Both conserved end residues are part of each CDR3. Fields, in order: D gene, clone size, V gene, J gene, CDR3 DNA, CDR3 protein. The D gene is left open where the match is weak. Size is stated for part of the rows, as once, few or many counts, or as a class when the clone is expanded.

TRBD1,-,TRBV20-1,TRBJ1-5,TGCAGTGCCGGACAGGGGATGTTCAATCAGCCCCAGCATTTT,CSAGQGMFNQPQHF
-,-,TRBV29-1,TRBJ2-7,TGCAGCGCCGTGCAGGGAACCTACGAGCAGTACTTC,CSAVQGTYEQYF
-,-,TRBV9,TRBJ2-2,TGTGCCAGCACGTATGCGAACACCGGGGAGCTGTTTTTT,CASTYANTGELFF
-,-,TRBV4-3,TRBJ1-2,TGCGCCAGCAGCCAAGGGGGCCATGGCTACACCTTC,CASSQGGHGYTF
TRBD1,-,TRBV6-6,TRBJ1-5,TGTGCCAGCAGTTACGGGGACAGGGAAGGTCAGCCCCAGCATTTT,CASSYGDREGQPQHF
TRBD2,-,TRBV9,TRBJ2-1,TGTGCCAGCAGTACTAGCGGAACCTCCTACAATGAGCAGTTCTTC,CASSTSGTSYNEQFF
-,-,TRBV12-3/TRBV12-4,TRBJ2-4,TGCGCCAGCAGTTCCTCGATAGCCAAAAACATTCAGTACTTC,CASSSSIAKNIQYF
-,-,TRBV7-2,TRBJ1-5,TGTGCCAGCAGCTTCACCGGGGAAAGACAGCCCCAGCATTTT,CASSFTGERQPQHF
-,-,TRBV27,TRBJ2-1,TGTGCCAGCAGTTTATTGCGGAATACCTACAATGAGCAGTTCTTC,CASSLLRNTYNEQFF
TRBD1,-,TRBV19,TRBJ2-7,TGTGCCAGTAGTGGGCTGGACAGGGGCCCCTCCTACGAGCAGTACTTC,CASSGLDRGPSYEQYF
TRBD1,once,TRBV30,TRBJ1-2,TGTGCCTGGAGTGGACAGGGAGCGATCTATGGCTACACCTTC,CAWSGQGAIYGYTF
TRBD1,-,TRBV18,TRBJ1-4,TGTGCCAGCTCACTAACAACAGGGGTTAATGAAAAACTGTTTTTT,CASSLTTGVNEKLFF
-,-,TRBV28,TRBJ2-1,TGTGCCAGCAGTTTTTACTACAATGAGCAGTTCTTC,CASSFYYNEQFF
-,-,TRBV5-4,TRBJ2-7,TGTGCCAGCAGTCGTGGAATCTACGAGCAGTACTTC,CASSRGIYEQYF
TRBD1,-,TRBV14,TRBJ2-7,TGTGCCAGCAGCCGCCTCGGGGGGACAGGGGGCTACGAGCAGTACTTC,CASSRLGGTGGYEQYF
TRBD1,once,TRBV7-8,TRBJ2-7,TGTGCCAGCAGCTCCCGGGACAGCAAAGCCTACGAGCAGTACTTC,CASSSRDSKAYEQYF
-,-,TRBV20-1,TRBJ2-1,TGCAGTGCTGACCTCGGGACCTACAATGAGCAGTTCTTC,CSADLGTYNEQFF
-,-,TRBV7-2,TRBJ2-7,TGTGCCAGCAGCACCAAGACAGGCCTTACCTACGAGCAGTACTTC,CASSTKTGLTYEQYF
-,-,TRBV27,TRBJ2-2,TGTGCCAGCACCCCCAGGGGTCTTGTCAGGGTGGATTCCTGGGAGCTGTTTTTT,CASTPRGLVRVDSWELFF
-,-,TRBV20-1,TRBJ2-3,TGCAGTGCTGTCCTTGGAGCGGCCCGCACAGATACGCAGTATTTT,CSAVLGAARTDTQYF
-,-,TRBV7-2,TRBJ2-1,TGTGCCAGCAGGCGACCGCGGAGCTCCTACAATGAGCAGTTCTTC,CASRRPRSSYNEQFF
TRBD1,-,TRBV2,TRBJ1-1,TGTGCCAGCCACCGGGACAGGGACGCTGAAGCTTTCTTT,CASHRDRDAEAFF
TRBD2,-,TRBV20-1,TRBJ2-5,TGCAGTGCTGGCCCTAGCGGGAGAGAGACCCAGTACTTC,CSAGPSGRETQYF
TRBD1,-,TRBV4-3,TRBJ1-2,TGCGCCAGCAGCCAAGATCACAGGGGCCCGGGGGGCTACACCTTC,CASSQDHRGPGGYTF
-,-,TRBV24-1,TRBJ2-2,TGTGCCACCAGCCGGAAGGGGGAGCTGTTTTTT,CATSRKGELFF
-,-,TRBV4-1,TRBJ2-6,TGCGCCAGCAGCCAAGATCAGGGCGCTGGGGCCAACGTCCTGACTTTC,CASSQDQGAGANVLTF
TRBD2,-,TRBV4-2,TRBJ2-2,TGTGCCAGCAGCCAAGCGCAGACTAGCAACACCGGGGAGCTGTTTTTT,CASSQAQTSNTGELFF
-,-,TRBV7-9,TRBJ2-5,TGTGCCAGCAGCCCAAGGACCACGAGTGTATTGGAGACCCAGTACTTC,CASSPRTTSVLETQYF
TRBD2,-,TRBV20-1,TRBJ2-3,TGCAGTGCTAGAATCAGCGGGAGGGCCAGCACAGATACGCAGTATTTT,CSARISGRASTDTQYF
-,once,TRBV3-1,TRBJ1-2,TGTGCCAGCAGCCGCGGGACTTTCTATGGCTACACCTTC,CASSRGTFYGYTF
TRBD1,-,TRBV29-1,TRBJ1-2,TGCAGCGTTGACTACCGGGACAGGGAAACTAACTATGGCTACACCTTC,CSVDYRDRETNYGYTF
-,-,TRBV20-1,TRBJ1-5,TGCAGTGCTAGCGAGGGACCCGATCAGCCCCAGCATTTT,CSASEGPDQPQHF
TRBD2,-,TRBV7-6,TRBJ2-3,TGTGCCAGCAGCTTAGGGGGACTAGCCACAGATACGCAGTATTTT,CASSLGGLATDTQYF
TRBD1,-,TRBV20-1,TRBJ1-3,TGCAGTGCTAGAGGCTACAGGGGGCATGGCGGAAACACCATATATTTT,CSARGYRGHGGNTIYF
TRBD1,-,TRBV29-1,TRBJ2-1,TGCAGCGCCGGGGACAGCCGTGACAATGAGCAGTTCTTC,CSAGDSRDNEQFF
-,-,TRBV28,TRBJ1-1,TGTGCCAGCAGTTCCGCTCGGGCCGAAGCTTTCTTT,CASSSARAEAFF
-,-,TRBV2,TRBJ2-7,TGTGCCAGCAATCGGGCAGAGAACAGCGAGCAGTACTTC,CASNRAENSEQYF
TRBD1,-,TRBV20-1,TRBJ1-2,TGCAGTGCTATCGGGGACAGCGGTCATGGCTACACCTTC,CSAIGDSGHGYTF
-,-,TRBV29-1,TRBJ1-1,TGCAGCGGATCCAACACTGAAGCTTTCTTT,CSGSNTEAFF
-,-,TRBV21-1,TRBJ2-7,TGTGCCAGCAGCGCCGGGACAGGGGAGGGCGAGCAGTACTTC,CASSAGTGEGEQYF
-,-,TRBV4-3,TRBJ1-2,TGCGCCAGCAGCCAAATATTGCAGAGCGGCTACACCTTC,CASSQILQSGYTF
-,-,TRBV29-1,TRBJ1-5,TGCAGCGTTGATTCAGGGCCCAATCAGCCCCAGCATTTT,CSVDSGPNQPQHF
TRBD2,-,TRBV4-3,TRBJ2-2,TGCGCCAGCAGCCGTAGCGGGGGGGTGAACACCGGGGAGCTGTTTTTT,CASSRSGGVNTGELFF
-,-,TRBV30,TRBJ1-3,TGTGCCTGGAGTTCCGGGCCCTCCGGCACCATATATTTT,CAWSSGPSGTIYF
-,once,TRBV14,TRBJ1-6,TGTGCCAGCAGCCCACAGGGAAGAGGGAATTCACCCCTCCACTTT,CASSPQGRGNSPLHF
-,-,TRBV10-3,TRBJ1-3,TGTGCCCACTCGAGTCCCTCTGGAAACACCATATATTTT,CAHSSPSGNTIYF
-,-,TRBV11-1,TRBJ2-4,TGTGCCAGCAGCCCTAGCCGGGGGGCACTAGCCAAAAACATTCAGTACTTC,CASSPSRGALAKNIQYF
-,-,TRBV28,TRBJ2-7,TGTGCCAGCAGTTTAGAGTTAGGGTACGAGCAGTACTTC,CASSLELGYEQYF
TRBD1,-,TRBV6-1,TRBJ1-2,TGTGCCAGCAGTGAACACAGGGGGCTTTCCTATGGCTACACCTTC,CASSEHRGLSYGYTF
-,-,TRBV11-2,TRBJ2-1,TGTGCCAGCAGCCCCGGTGGCAGGAGCTCCTACAATGAGCAGTTCTTC,CASSPGGRSSYNEQFF
-,-,TRBV20-1,TRBJ1-6,TGCAGTGCTAGAGAGGGGGGGGGCGGAAATTCACCCCTCCACTTT,CSAREGGGGNSPLHF
-,-,TRBV19,TRBJ2-1,TGTGCCAGTAGTATAGGTGGGGGTGCAGGTGAGCAGTTCTTC,CASSIGGGAGEQFF
-,once,TRBV5-4,TRBJ1-5,TGTGCCAGCAGCCCCGGCGGAGGACAGCCCCAGCATTTT,CASSPGGGQPQHF
-,-,TRBV3-1,TRBJ2-7,TGTGCCAGCAGCTCTGACTACTACGAGCAGTACTTC,CASSSDYYEQYF
TRBD2,-,TRBV15,TRBJ2-1,TGTGCCACCACGCCGGGACTAGTGAACAATGAGCAGTTCTTC,CATTPGLVNNEQFF
TRBD2,-,TRBV7-9,TRBJ2-1,TGTGCCAGCAGCTTAGAGCACGGCGGGAGTGCTTCGAATGAGCAGTTCTTC,CASSLEHGGSASNEQFF
-,-,TRBV7-9,TRBJ2-5,TGTGCCAGCAGCTTAGGGCGGGGTGGGGGCATGGTCGAGACCCAGTACTTC,CASSLGRGGGMVETQYF
TRBD2,-,TRBV5-1,TRBJ2-4,TGCGCCAGCAGCTTGGCCAAAGGGAGGGAGGGCAAAAACATTCAGTACTTC,CASSLAKGREGKNIQYF